The 14 T cell receptor beta chains below all came from one sample that was sequenced in a study of response to subunit inactivated influenza vaccine. MiXCR, run by TCRdb on the RT-PCR reads, gives a single entry per CDR3 protein. The table lists about 500,000 distinct CDR3 sequences, more than 15% of them singletons. The sample in question was CD4+ T cells sorted from PBMCs, obtained roughly 24 months after vaccination. These receptors originate from a man between 50 and 75 years old who received an inactivated influenza vaccine.

The chain joins TRBV20-1 to TRBJ2-3; 9 nucleotides match TRBD2. In germline, CDR1 is DFQATT, CDR2 SNEGSKA (reference sequence). The CDR3 has 14 amino acids. Here the CDR3 reads CSFERGDGTDTQYF. DNA for the CDR3: TGCAGCTTTGAGCGGGGGGATGGCACAGATACGCAGTATTTT.

This clonotype has a handful of counts. The chain carries TRBV9 and TRBJ2-5; maybe TRBD2 (6 bases). V dropped 0 bases and J dropped 5 bases, with 14 bases sitting between them. The V gene's germline CDR1 is SGDLS and CDR2 YYNGEE. This CDR3 has 15 amino acids. This CDR3 reads CASSVEGGGRETQYF. The CDR3 nucleotides are TGTGCCAGCAGCGTAGAAGGTGGAGGGCGTGAGACCCAGTACTTC.

This chain links TRBV29-1 with TRBJ2-3, with D tentatively TRBD2 (6 bases). CDR1 is SQVTM, CDR2 ANQGSEA, per germline. Trimming stripped 7 bases from V and 8 bases from J, with 22 bases between. The CDR3 has 14 amino acids. CDR3: CSGVGTGEGGTQYF. CDR3 DNA sequence: TGCAGCGGGGTAGGGACGGGAGAGGGAGGTACGCAGTATTTT.

This clonotype has just a few counts. V is TRBV20-1 and J is TRBJ1-5, with 9 bases fitting TRBD1. CDR1 and CDR2 (germline): DFQATT, SNEGSKA (reference sequence). The V segment lost 3 bases and the J segment 5 bases; nucleotides outside the gene matches: 8. CDR3 length: 15 amino acids. CDR3 DNA sequence: TGCAGTGCTAGTACCGGGACAGGGATATATCAGCCCCAGCATTTT. Its protein is CSASTGTGIYQPQHF.

This clonotype is a singleton in its sample. The chain's CDR3 is CASSLGLRDRVTGELFF. DNA of the CDR3: TGTGCCAGCAGCTTGGGTTTACGCGACAGGGTAACCGGGGAGCTGTTTTTT. The chain uses TRBV5-6 and TRBJ2-2; the match to TRBD1 covers 7 bases. The CDR3 contains 17 residues. Losses at the gene ends were 0 bases for V and 5 bases for J; bases not matched to a gene: 10. CDR1 SGHDT and CDR2 YYEEEE come from the germline V gene.

This clonotype was seen just once. This chain links TRBV20-1 with TRBJ2-5, with D possibly being TRBD1 (5 bases). CDR1 and CDR2 from the germline V gene are DFQATT and SNEGSKA (reference sequence). This CDR3 spans 15 amino acids. V was clipped by 2 bases and J by 0 bases, with 13 bases between them. Here the CDR3 reads CSARSLTEYQETQYF. The CDR3 DNA sequence: TGCAGTGCTAGAAGCCTGACAGAGTACCAAGAGACCCAGTACTTC.

The chain employs TRBV12-3 or TRBV12-4 and TRBJ2-7; D may correspond to TRBD1 or TRBD2 (6 bases each). The CDR3 contains 15 residues. V was clipped by 3 bases and J by 3 bases, with 15 bases between them. In DNA form, the CDR3 reads TGTGCCAGCAGTTTTCGGGGGCTTTCTGGCTACGAGCAGTACTTC. Translation gives CASSFRGLSGYEQYF.

V usage is TRBV9 and J usage is TRBJ2-7, with D perhaps TRBD1 or TRBD2 (5 bases each). This CDR3 contains 15 residues. Germline-derived CDR1 and CDR2 are SGDLS and YYNGEE. V was pared by 0 bases and J by 2 bases, with 12 bases between. In nucleotides, the CDR3 is TGTGCCAGCAGCGTAGTTCCCGGGGACCCCTACGAGCAGTACTTC. Translation gives CASSVVPGDPYEQYF.

The chain joins TRBV6-2 or TRBV6-3 to TRBJ1-1, with unresolved D. Trimming stripped 0 bases from V and 3 bases from J, with 11 bases between. This CDR3 comprises 15 residues. Per the germline V gene, CDR1 is MNHEY and CDR2 is SVGEGT. The chain's CDR3 is CASSYSTRFDTEAFF. The CDR3 nucleotides read TGTGCCAGCAGTTACTCAACCAGGTTTGACACTGAAGCTTTCTTT.

This clonotype has a count of ten or more. This sequence joins TRBV29-1 and TRBJ2-7; the D gene could be TRBD1 or TRBD2 (6 bases each). Deletions cut 4 bases from V and 7 bases from J, with 20 bases between. Germline-derived CDR1 and CDR2 are SQVTM and ANQGSEA. This CDR3 spans 14 amino acids. Here the CDR3 reads CSVGGGQGPREQYF. The CDR3 DNA sequence: TGCAGCGTTGGAGGGGGGCAGGGCCCCCGGGAGCAGTACTTC.

V usage is TRBV7-8 and J usage is TRBJ1-1; TRBD1 agrees at 9 bases. From germline, CDR1 is SGHVS and CDR2 FQNEAQ. This CDR3 comprises 14 residues. Losses at the gene ends were 6 bases for V and 4 bases for J; bases not matched to a gene: 6. The CDR3 DNA sequence: TGTGCCAGCAGGCAAGGGACAGGGTCCACTGAAGCTTTCTTT. Its translation: CASRQGTGSTEAFF.

The chain employs TRBV7-9 and TRBJ1-1, with D unresolved. Trimming took 7 bases from V and 10 from J, leaving 19 bases between them. In germline, CDR1 is SEHNR, CDR2 FQNEAQ (reference sequence). CDR3 length: 13 residues. The chain's CDR3 is CASTIPRREGAFF. CDR3 coding DNA: TGTGCCAGCACCATCCCGCGACGCGAGGGAGCTTTCTTT. Drawing the rest from reference TRBV7-9 and TRBJ1-1, the complete variable domain is DTGVSQNPRHKITKRGQNVTFRCDPISEHNRLYWYRQTLGQGPEFLTYFQNEAQLEKSRLLSDRFSAERPKGSFSTLEIQRTEQGDSAMYLCASTIPRREGAFFGQGTRLTVV.

This clonotype was seen repeatedly, ten times or more. The chain's CDR3 is CASSHPGGVTKNIQYF. As DNA, the CDR3 is TGTGCCAGCAGCCACCCAGGGGGGGTCACCAAAAACATTCAGTACTTC. The chain joins TRBV3-1 to TRBJ2-4; D tentatively reads TRBD1 or TRBD2 (7 bases each). The CDR3 is 16 residues long. V lost 3 bases and J lost 2, with 14 bases in between. The V gene's germline CDR1 is LGHDT and CDR2 YNNKEL (reference sequence).

The chain combines TRBV20-1 with TRBJ2-4; D not resolved. V lost 0 bases to trimming and J lost 3 bases, with 6 bases between them. In germline, CDR1 is DFQATT, CDR2 SNEGSKA (reference sequence). This CDR3 has 13 amino acids. For the CDR3, the DNA is TGCAGTGCTAGAGATTCTCACAAAAACATTCAGTACTTC. This sequence encodes CSARDSHKNIQYF.